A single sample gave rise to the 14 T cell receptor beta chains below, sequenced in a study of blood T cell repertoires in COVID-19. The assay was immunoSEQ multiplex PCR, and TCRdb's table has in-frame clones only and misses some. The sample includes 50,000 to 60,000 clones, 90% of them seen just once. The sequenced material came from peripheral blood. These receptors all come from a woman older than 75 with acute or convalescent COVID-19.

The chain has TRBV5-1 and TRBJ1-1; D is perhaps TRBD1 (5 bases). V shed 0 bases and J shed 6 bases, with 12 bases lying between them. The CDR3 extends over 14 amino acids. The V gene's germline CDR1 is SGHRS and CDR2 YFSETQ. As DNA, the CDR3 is TGCGCCAGCAGCTTGGAGCGGGGGGGATCTGAAGCTTTCTTT. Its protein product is CASSLERGGSEAFF. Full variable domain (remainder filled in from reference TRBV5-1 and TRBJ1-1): KAGVTQTPRYLIKTRGQQVTLSCSPISGHRSVSWYQQTPGQGLQFLFEYFSETQRNKGNFPGRFSGRQFSNSRSEMNVSTLELGDSALYLCASSLERGGSEAFFGQGTRLTVV.

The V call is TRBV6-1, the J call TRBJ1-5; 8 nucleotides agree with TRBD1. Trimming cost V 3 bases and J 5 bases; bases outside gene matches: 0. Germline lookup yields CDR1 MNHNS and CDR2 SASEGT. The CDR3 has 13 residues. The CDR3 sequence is CASSEDRDQPQHF. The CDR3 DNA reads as TGTGCCAGCAGTGAGGACAGGGATCAGCCCCAGCATTTT.

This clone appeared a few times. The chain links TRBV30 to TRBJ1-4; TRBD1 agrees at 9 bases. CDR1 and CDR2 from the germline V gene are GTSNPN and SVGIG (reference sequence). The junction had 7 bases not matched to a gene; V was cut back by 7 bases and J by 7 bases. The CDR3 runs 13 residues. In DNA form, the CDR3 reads TGTGCCTCCTCGACAGGGGGTAGTGAAAAACTGTTTTTT. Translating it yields CASSTGGSEKLFF. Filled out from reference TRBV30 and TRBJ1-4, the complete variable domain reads SQTIHQWPATLVQPVGSPLSLECTVEGTSNPNLYWYRQAAGRGLQLLFYSVGIGQISSEVPQNLSASRPQDRQFILSSKKLLLSDSGFYLCASSTGGSEKLFFGSGTQLSVL.

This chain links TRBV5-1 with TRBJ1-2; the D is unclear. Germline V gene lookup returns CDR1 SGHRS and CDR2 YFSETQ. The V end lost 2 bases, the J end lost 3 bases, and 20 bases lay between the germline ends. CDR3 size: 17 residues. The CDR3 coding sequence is TGCGCCAGCAGCTTTTTGCAGGACTCCTATGGGTACTATGGCTACACCTTC. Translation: CASSFLQDSYGYYGYTF. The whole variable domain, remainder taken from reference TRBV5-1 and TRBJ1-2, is KAGVTQTPRYLIKTRGQQVTLSCSPISGHRSVSWYQQTPGQGLQFLFEYFSETQRNKGNFPGRFSGRQFSNSRSEMNVSTLELGDSALYLCASSFLQDSYGYYGYTFGSGTRLTVV.

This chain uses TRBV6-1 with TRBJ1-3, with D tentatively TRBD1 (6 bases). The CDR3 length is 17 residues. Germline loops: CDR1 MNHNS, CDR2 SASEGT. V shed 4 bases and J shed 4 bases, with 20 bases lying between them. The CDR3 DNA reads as TGTGCCAGCAGTGCGGGCCTCAGGGGCATGGGGGGAAACACCATATATTTT. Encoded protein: CASSAGLRGMGGNTIYF.

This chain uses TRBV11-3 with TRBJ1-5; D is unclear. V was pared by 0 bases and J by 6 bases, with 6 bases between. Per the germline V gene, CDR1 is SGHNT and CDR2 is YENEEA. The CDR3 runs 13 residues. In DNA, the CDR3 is TGTGCCAGCAGCTTAGAGGAGGGTCAGCCCCAGCATTTT. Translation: CASSLEEGQPQHF.

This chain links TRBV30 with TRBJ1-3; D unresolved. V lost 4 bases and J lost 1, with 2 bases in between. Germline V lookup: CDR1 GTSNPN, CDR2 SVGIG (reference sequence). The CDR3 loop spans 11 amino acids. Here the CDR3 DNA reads TGTGCCTGGACTTCTGGAAACACCATATATTTT. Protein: CAWTSGNTIYF.

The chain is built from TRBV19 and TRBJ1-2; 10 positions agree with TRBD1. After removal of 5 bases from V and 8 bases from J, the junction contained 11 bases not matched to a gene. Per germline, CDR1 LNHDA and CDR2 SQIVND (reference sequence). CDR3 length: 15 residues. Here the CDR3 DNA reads TGTGCCAGTAGTGACCTGGGGACAGGGGAGAGAGGCTACACCTTC. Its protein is CASSDLGTGERGYTF.

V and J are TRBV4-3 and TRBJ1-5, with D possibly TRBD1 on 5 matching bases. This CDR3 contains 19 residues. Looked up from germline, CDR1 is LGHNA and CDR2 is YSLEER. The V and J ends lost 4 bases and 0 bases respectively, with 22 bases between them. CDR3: CASSPRRAARRYSNQPQHF. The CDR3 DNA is TGCGCCAGCAGCCCTCGCAGGGCCGCGCGCCGATATAGCAATCAGCCCCAGCATTTT.

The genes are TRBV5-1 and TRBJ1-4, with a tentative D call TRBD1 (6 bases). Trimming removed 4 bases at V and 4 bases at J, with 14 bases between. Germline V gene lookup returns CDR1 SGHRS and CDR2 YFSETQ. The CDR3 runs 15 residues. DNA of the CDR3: TGCGCCAGCAGCAGTCAGGGGAGTAGTAATGAAAAACTGTTTTTT. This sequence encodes CASSSQGSSNEKLFF. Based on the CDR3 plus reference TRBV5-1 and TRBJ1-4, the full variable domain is KAGVTQTPRYLIKTRGQQVTLSCSPISGHRSVSWYQQTPGQGLQFLFEYFSETQRNKGNFPGRFSGRQFSNSRSEMNVSTLELGDSALYLCASSSQGSSNEKLFFGSGTQLSVL.

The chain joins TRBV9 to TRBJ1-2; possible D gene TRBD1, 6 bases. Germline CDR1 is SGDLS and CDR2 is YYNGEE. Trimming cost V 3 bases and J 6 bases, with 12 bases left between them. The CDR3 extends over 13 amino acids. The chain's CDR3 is CASSAQGIDGYTF. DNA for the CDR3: TGTGCCAGCAGCGCACAGGGAATTGATGGCTACACCTTC.

CDR3 sequence reads: CSVERTGGANEQFF. CDR3 nucleotide sequence: TGCAGCGTTGAACGGACAGGGGGCGCGAATGAGCAGTTCTTC. V and J are TRBV29-1 and TRBJ2-1; 11 bases are a match to TRBD1. CDR1 is SQVTM and CDR2 is ANQGSEA in the germline V gene. The V and J ends lost 2 bases and 7 bases, in that order; junction bases with no gene match: 4. The CDR3 length is 14 residues.

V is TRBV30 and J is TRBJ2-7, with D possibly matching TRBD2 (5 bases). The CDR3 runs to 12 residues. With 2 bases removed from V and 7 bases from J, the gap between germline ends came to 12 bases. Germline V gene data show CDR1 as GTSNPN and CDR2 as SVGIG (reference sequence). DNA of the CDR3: TGTGCCTGGAGTAGAGGGCTGAGAGAGCAGTACTTC. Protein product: CAWSRGLREQYF.

For the CDR3, the DNA is TGTGCCAGCAATATCATAGCGGGAGTGGAGACCCAGTACTTC. As protein: CASNIIAGVETQYF. The chain is built from TRBV6-5 and TRBJ2-5; 9 bases line up with TRBD2. V lost 7 bases and J lost 5; bases outside the gene matches: 8. CDR1 and CDR2 (germline): MNHEY, SVGAGI. This CDR3 has 14 residues.